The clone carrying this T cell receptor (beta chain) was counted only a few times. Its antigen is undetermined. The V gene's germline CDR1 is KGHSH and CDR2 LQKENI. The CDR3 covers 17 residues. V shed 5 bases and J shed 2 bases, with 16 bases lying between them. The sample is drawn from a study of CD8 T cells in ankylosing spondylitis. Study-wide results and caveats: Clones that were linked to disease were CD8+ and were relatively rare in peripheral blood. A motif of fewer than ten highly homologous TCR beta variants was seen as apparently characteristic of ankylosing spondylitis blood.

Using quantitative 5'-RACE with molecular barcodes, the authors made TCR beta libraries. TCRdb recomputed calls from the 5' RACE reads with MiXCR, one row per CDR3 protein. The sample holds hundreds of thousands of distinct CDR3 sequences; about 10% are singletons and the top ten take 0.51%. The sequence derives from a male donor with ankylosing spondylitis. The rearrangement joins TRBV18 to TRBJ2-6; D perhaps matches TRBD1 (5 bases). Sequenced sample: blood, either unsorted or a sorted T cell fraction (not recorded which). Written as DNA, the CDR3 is TGTGCCAGCTCAACGAGTGCTGCAGGGACTGGGGCCAACGTCCTGACTTTC. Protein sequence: CASSTSAAGTGANVLTF.